Sequencing of this T cell receptor (beta chain) was carried out in a study of cytomegalovirus exposure and HLA in healthy donors. Germline values: CDR1 ENHRY, CDR2 SYGVKD. The CDR3 covers 13 residues. The V and J ends lost 4 bases and 5 bases, in that order; junction bases with no gene match: 2. This PCR relied on a set of 60 Vbeta primers and 13 Jbeta primers. The repertoire was sequenced with immunoSEQ multiplex PCR; TCRdb's copy has only in-frame clones and lacks some. The table records 150,000 to 200,000 clones, approximately 80% of them present only once. The V call is TRBV10-3, the J call TRBJ1-5; 7 bases match TRBD1. The TCR was taken from a girl between 5 and 17 years old in good health and CMV-seropositive. Sequencing was done on a sample of PBMCs. The CDR3 bases are TGTGCCATCAGTGCTCAGGGGGATCAGCCCCAGCATTTT. Translating gives CAISAQGDQPQHF.